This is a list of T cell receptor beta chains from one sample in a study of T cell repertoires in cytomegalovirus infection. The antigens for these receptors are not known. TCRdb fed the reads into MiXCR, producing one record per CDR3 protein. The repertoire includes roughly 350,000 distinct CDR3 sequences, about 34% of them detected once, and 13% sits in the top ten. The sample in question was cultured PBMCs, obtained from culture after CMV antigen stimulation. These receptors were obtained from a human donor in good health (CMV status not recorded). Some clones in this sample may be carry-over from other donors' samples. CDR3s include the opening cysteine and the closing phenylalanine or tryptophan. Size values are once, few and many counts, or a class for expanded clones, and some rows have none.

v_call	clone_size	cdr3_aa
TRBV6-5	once	CASTPRSGTQYF
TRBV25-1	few	CASSSRGNNEQFF
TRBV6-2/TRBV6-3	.	CASSELAGDQDTQYF
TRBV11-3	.	CASSLGVMAFF
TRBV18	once	CASSQGPMNTEAFF
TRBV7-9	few	CASSLDLSSGKYF
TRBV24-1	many	CATSGQGSSSYNEQFF
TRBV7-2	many	CAKQASGYYNEQFF
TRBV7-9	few	CASSFQTGTANEQYF
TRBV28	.	CASTRLGSTFANTGELFF
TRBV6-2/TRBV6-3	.	CASSYRGQAFFYGYTF
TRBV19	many	CASKGGLAERPSYNEQFF
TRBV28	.	CASITPGQIYNEQFF
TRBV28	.	CASSSTVGNEQFF
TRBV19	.	CASSISALNTEAFF
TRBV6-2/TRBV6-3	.	CASSIERLAGGLRPYNEQFF
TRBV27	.	CASRGTRLISQPQHF
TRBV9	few	CASSVGSGINNEQFF
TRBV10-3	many	CAISGDTVRQPQHF
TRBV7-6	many	CASSSISGHQTGELFF
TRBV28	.	CASSLYAGGGQPQHF
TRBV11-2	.	CASSRGRGTINEQFF
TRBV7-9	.	CASSMEVGHPYEQYF
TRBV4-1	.	CASLPQAGATDTQYF
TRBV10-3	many	CAIRLRDSSYEQYF
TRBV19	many	CASTPGPRLSTDTQYF
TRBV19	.	CASRSRRQPQYNQPQHF
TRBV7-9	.	CASSFPSHGNEQFF
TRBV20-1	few	CSARIIAGESYNEQFF
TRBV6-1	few	CASSEAGEPYEQYF
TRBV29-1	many	CSVGVPSVEQFF
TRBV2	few	CASSKGKFSNTEAFF
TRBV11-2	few	CASSSPDRSSFGELFF
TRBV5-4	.	CASSFGTAEETQYF